The 7 T cell receptor beta chains below come from one sample, sequenced in a study of response to subunit inactivated influenza vaccine. TCRdb re-called the RT-PCR reads with MiXCR, one entry per CDR3 protein. The top ten clones hold roughly a tenth of a sample with more than 450,000 distinct CDR3 sequences, 10% to 15% of them seen once. The starting material was PBMCs from blood, obtained on the day of vaccination. These receptors were collected from a man in his fifties or sixties who received an inactivated influenza vaccine.

There are a few counts of this clonotype. The rearrangement links TRBV7-9 to TRBJ2-4, with 9 bases fitting TRBD1. CDR3 size: 12 residues. The V segment lost 3 bases and the J segment 11 bases; nucleotides outside the gene matches: 2. Germline CDR1 SEHNR, CDR2 FQNEAQ (reference sequence). In DNA, the CDR3 is TGTGCCAGCAGCTTCGACAGGGGGTTTCAGTACTTC. This encodes CASSFDRGFQYF. Full variable domain (missing parts from reference TRBV7-9 and TRBJ2-4): DTGVSQNPRHKITKRGQNVTFRCDPISEHNRLYWYRQTLGQGPEFLTYFQNEAQLEKSRLLSDRFSAERPKGSFSTLEIQRTEQGDSAMYLCASSFDRGFQYFGAGTRLSVL.

The chain combines TRBV2 with TRBJ2-2; D call uncertain. Germline assignment: CDR1 SNHLY and CDR2 FYNNEI. The CDR3 extends over 15 amino acids. Trimming took 3 bases from V and 4 from J, leaving 12 bases between them. The CDR3 nucleotides are TGTGCCAGCAGTGATCGACGGCGGACCACCGGGGAGCTGTTTTTT. This encodes CASSDRRRTTGELFF.

There are many counts of this clonotype. This chain links TRBV20-1 with TRBJ2-7; D not resolved. CDR3 size: 9 residues. The germline gives CDR1 DFQATT, CDR2 SNEGSKA (reference sequence). Trimming stripped 5 bases from V and 1 base from J, with 0 bases between. Here the CDR3 DNA reads TGCAGTGCTTCCTACGAGCAGTACTTC. Translated, it gives CSASYEQYF.

This chain links TRBV7-2 with TRBJ2-5; D is uncertain. The length of the CDR3 is 15 residues. Germline values: CDR1 SGHTA, CDR2 FQGNSA. The V end was cut by 4 bases, the J end by 2 bases, with 14 bases between. CDR3 loop: CASSSQLGRQETQYF. In nucleotides, the CDR3 is TGTGCCAGCAGCTCCCAACTTGGGCGGCAAGAGACCCAGTACTTC.

A word on this clonotype: A much bigger clone sits one base away, suggesting this may be a read error. The V call is TRBV5-6, the J call TRBJ1-1; no clear D. This CDR3 is 15 amino acids long. Germline V CDR1 and CDR2: SGHDT, YYEEEE. Deletions cut 3 bases from V and 1 base from J, with 13 bases between. DNA of the CDR3: TGTGCCAGCAGCTACATGATGACTTGGAACACTGAAGCTTTCTTT. The encoded protein is CASSYMMTWNTEAFF.

This clonotype was seen more than once but under ten times. Its ends do not fully match the called genes, so a read error is possible. The chain links TRBV3-1 to TRBJ1-4; TRBD1 might be the D (6 bases). There are 12 residues in the CDR3. Germline assignment: CDR1 LGHDT and CDR2 YNNKEL (reference sequence). The CDR3 nucleotides are TGTGCCAGCAGCCAAGATCCCGGGACAAGGGTTTTT. The encoded protein is CASSQDPGTRVF.

The chain employs TRBV3-1 and TRBJ1-1, with 7 positions matching TRBD1. Losses at the gene ends were 1 base for V and 8 bases for J; bases not matched to a gene: 7. CDR3 length equals 14 residues. In germline, CDR1 is LGHDT, CDR2 YNNKEL (reference sequence). CDR3 in amino acids: CASSQGTGRNEAFF. The CDR3 nucleotides read TGTGCCAGCAGCCAAGGGACAGGCCGCAACGAAGCTTTCTTT.